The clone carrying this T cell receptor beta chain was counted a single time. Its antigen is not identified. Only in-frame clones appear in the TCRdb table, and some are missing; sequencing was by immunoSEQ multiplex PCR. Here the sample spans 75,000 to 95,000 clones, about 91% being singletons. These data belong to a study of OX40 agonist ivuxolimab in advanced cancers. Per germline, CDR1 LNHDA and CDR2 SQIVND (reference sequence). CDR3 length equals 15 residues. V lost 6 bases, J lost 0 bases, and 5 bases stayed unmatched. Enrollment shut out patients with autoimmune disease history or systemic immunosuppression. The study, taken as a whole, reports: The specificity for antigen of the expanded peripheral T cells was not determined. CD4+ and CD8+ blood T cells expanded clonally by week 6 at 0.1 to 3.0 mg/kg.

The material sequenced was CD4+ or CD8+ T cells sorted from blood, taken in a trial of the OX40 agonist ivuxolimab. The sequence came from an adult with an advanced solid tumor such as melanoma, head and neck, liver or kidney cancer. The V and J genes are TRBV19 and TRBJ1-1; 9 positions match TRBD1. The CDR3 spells CASSLQGALNTEAFF. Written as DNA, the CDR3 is TGTGCCAGTAGCCTACAGGGGGCGCTGAACACTGAAGCTTTCTTT.